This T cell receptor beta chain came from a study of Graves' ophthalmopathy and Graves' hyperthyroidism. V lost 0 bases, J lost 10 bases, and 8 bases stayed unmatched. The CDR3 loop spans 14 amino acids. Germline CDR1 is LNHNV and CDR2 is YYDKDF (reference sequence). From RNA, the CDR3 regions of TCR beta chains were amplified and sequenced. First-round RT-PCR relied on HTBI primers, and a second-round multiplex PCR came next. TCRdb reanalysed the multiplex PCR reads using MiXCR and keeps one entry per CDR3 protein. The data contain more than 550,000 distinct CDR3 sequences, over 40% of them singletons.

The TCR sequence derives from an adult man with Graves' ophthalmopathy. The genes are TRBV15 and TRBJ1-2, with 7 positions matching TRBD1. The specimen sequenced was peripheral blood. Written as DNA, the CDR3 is TGTGCCACCAGCAGAGAGGGACAGTCCCACCCCTACACCTTC. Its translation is CATSREGQSHPYTF.